This TCR beta chain was captured by sequencing in a study of T cell repertoires in cytomegalovirus infection. About this clonotype: Its antigen is undetermined.

The CDR3 contains 14 residues. Between the trimmed V and J ends, which lost 5 bases and 5 bases, there was a span of 15 bases. Germline loops: CDR1 SGHVS, CDR2 FQNEAQ. Study-level findings and limits: The study found HLA-C-restricted CMV-specific TCR beta clonotypes dominating the ex vivo response.

One entry per CDR3 protein, called by TCRdb with MiXCR from the reads. The sample lists fewer than 65,000 distinct CDR3 sequences, roughly 20% occurring once. Specimen: CD8+ T cells from cultured PBMCs, collected from culture after CMV antigen stimulation. J is TRBJ2-5 and V is TRBV7-8; D ambiguous. This clonotype was obtained from a human donor in good health (CMV status not recorded). Some clones in this sample may be carry-over from other donors' samples. Written as DNA, the CDR3 is TGTGCCAGCAGCCATCACGGACCTGGGGAGACCCAGTACTTC. Its protein product is CASSHHGPGETQYF. Full variable domain (outside the CDR3, taken from reference TRBV7-8 and TRBJ2-5): GAGVSQSPRYKVAKRGQDVALRCDPISGHVSLFWYQQALGQGPEFLTYFQNEAQLDKSGLPSDRFFAERPEGSVSTLKIQRTQQEDSAVYLCASSHHGPGETQYFGPGTRLLVL.